The 17 T cell receptor beta chains given below trace back to one sample, sequenced in a study of blood T cell repertoires in COVID-19. Using immunoSEQ multiplex PCR, the repertoire was profiled, and TCRdb retains in-frame clones only, with some absent. This table holds some 190,000 clones, about 80% found once. The sample taken for sequencing was PBMCs or T cells enriched from blood (not recorded which). The receptors were gathered from a man in his sixties who had been exposed to COVID-19.

The chain recombines TRBV7-2 with TRBJ2-1, with 10 bases fitting TRBD2. J lost 7 bases, V lost 8 bases, and 8 bases had no gene match. Per the germline V gene, CDR1 is SGHTA and CDR2 is FQGNSA. The CDR3 has 14 amino acids. CDR3 nucleotide sequence: TGTGCCAGCCGAGGAGCGGGAGGGGGTAATGAGCAGTTCTTC. Translation: CASRGAGGGNEQFF. The variable domain in full, with the rest retrieved from reference TRBV7-2 and TRBJ2-1, is GAGVSQSPSNKVTEKGKDVELRCDPISGHTALYWYRQSLGQGLEFLIYFQGNSAPDKSGLPSDRFSAERTGGSVSTLTIQRTQQEDSAVYLCASRGAGGGNEQFFGPGTRLTVL.

With regard to this clone: Different DNA sequences within this sample yield the same CDR3. The chain has TRBV28 and TRBJ2-7; perhaps TRBD2 as D (6 bases). This CDR3 has 13 amino acids. V was cut by 3 bases and J by 2 bases, with 8 bases left in between. From germline, CDR1 is MDHEN and CDR2 SYDVKM. In DNA, the CDR3 is TGTGCCAGCAGTTTGGGGGGAACCTACGAGCAGTACTTC. Protein sequence: CASSLGGTYEQYF. The full variable domain, its missing parts supplied by reference TRBV28 and TRBJ2-7, is DVKVTQSSRYLVKRTGEKVFLECVQDMDHENMFWYRQDPGLGLRLIYFSYDVKMKEKGDIPEGYSVSREKKERFSLILESASTNQTSMYLCASSLGGTYEQYFGPGTRLTVT.

This clone was found a few times. The chain joins TRBV14 to TRBJ1-6; D remains ambiguous. The germline gives CDR1 SGHDN, CDR2 FVKESK. This CDR3 region has 12 residues. V was cut by 4 bases and J by 8 bases, with 6 bases left in between. The CDR3 sequence is CASSRVDSPLHF. In DNA, the CDR3 is TGTGCCAGCAGCCGAGTCGATTCACCCCTCCACTTT. Full variable domain (rest looked up from reference TRBV14 and TRBJ1-6): EAGVTQFPSHSVIEKGQTVTLRCDPISGHDNLYWYRRVMGKEIKFLLHFVKESKQDESGMPNNRFLAERTGGTYSTLKVQPAELEDSGVYFCASSRVDSPLHFGNGTRLTVT.

The chain joins TRBV28 to TRBJ2-3; no definite D call. The germline CDR1 and CDR2 sequences are MDHEN and SYDVKM. The CDR3 loop spans 15 amino acids. Trimming pared 1 base from V and 1 base from J, leaving 9 bases between. The CDR3: CASSLYGIGTDTQYF. The CDR3 DNA sequence: TGTGCCAGCAGTTTATACGGTATCGGCACAGATACGCAGTATTTT.

Only one count was recorded for this clone. This chain uses TRBV5-6 with TRBJ2-7, with 14 nucleotides matching TRBD2. V lost 4 bases and J lost 4; bases outside the gene matches: 4. The CDR3 spans 15 residues. In germline, CDR1 is SGHDT, CDR2 YYEEEE. The CDR3 is CASSETSGRAYEQYF. Here the CDR3 DNA reads TGTGCCAGCAGCGAGACTAGCGGGAGGGCTTACGAGCAGTACTTC. Supplemented by reference TRBV5-6 and TRBJ2-7, the full variable domain reads DAGVTQSPTHLIKTRGQQVTLRCSPKSGHDTVSWYQQALGQGPQFIFQYYEEEERQRGNFPDRFSGHQFPNYSSELNVNALLLGDSALYLCASSETSGRAYEQYFGPGTRLTVT.

The chain has TRBV5-1 and TRBJ2-1; TRBD2 aligns across 9 bases. The V gene's germline CDR1 is SGHRS and CDR2 YFSETQ. The trim removed 3 bases at V and 0 bases at J, leaving 7 bases unmatched. This CDR3 is 17 amino acids long. CDR3 sequence reads: CASSSQTSGSSYNEQFF. The CDR3 DNA reads TGCGCCAGCAGCTCGCAGACTAGCGGAAGCTCCTACAATGAGCAGTTCTTC.

V usage is TRBV30 and J usage is TRBJ1-2, with 7 positions matching TRBD1. Trimming took 0 bases from V and 5 from J; bases not matched to a gene: 9. Germline V gene sequence: CDR1 GTSNPN, CDR2 SVGIG (reference sequence). This CDR3 contains 15 residues. The CDR3, as DNA: TGTGCCTGGAGTGTACAAGGGGGCCTATGGTATGGCTACACCTTC. Residues: CAWSVQGGLWYGYTF.

This chain joins TRBV30 and TRBJ1-1; 9 nucleotides line up with TRBD1. V shed 0 bases, J shed 10 bases, and the junction held 15 bases outside the gene matches. The CDR3 sequence is 16 residues long. CDR1 and CDR2 from the germline V gene are GTSNPN and SVGIG (reference sequence). The CDR3 is CAWSVPGTGRPLGAFF. The CDR3 DNA reads TGTGCCTGGAGTGTACCCGGGACAGGGCGGCCCCTGGGAGCTTTCTTT.

This clone was found a few times. The chain employs TRBV6-6 and TRBJ2-7, with a weak D call TRBD1 (6 bases). V lost 7 bases, J lost 1 base, and 14 bases lay in between. This CDR3 contains 14 residues. Germline V CDR1 and CDR2: MNHNY, SVGAGI (reference sequence). In DNA, the CDR3 is TGTGCCAGCACCGAACCGGGACATTCCTACGAGCAGTACTTC. Its protein is CASTEPGHSYEQYF.

With regard to this clone: Other DNA sequences within the sample encode an identical CDR3. The CDR3 loop reads CASSPRGLDTQYF. The DNA for the CDR3 is TGTGCCAGCAGTCCACGAGGTCTAGATACGCAGTATTTT. The chain employs TRBV12-3 or TRBV12-4 and TRBJ2-3; D is unclear. The CDR3 spans 13 residues. V lost 5 bases and J lost 5, with 11 bases in between.

V is TRBV5-4 and J is TRBJ1-1; D is perhaps TRBD1 (5 bases). The length of the CDR3 is 15 residues. CDR1 and CDR2 from the germline V gene are SGHNT and YYREEE (reference sequence). The V gene lost 0 bases and the J gene lost 0 bases, with 9 bases spanning the gap. The CDR3 is CASSLVAGLNTEAFF. In DNA, the CDR3 is TGTGCCAGCAGCTTGGTGGCAGGGTTGAACACTGAAGCTTTCTTT.

J is TRBJ2-1 and V is TRBV7-2, with D tentatively TRBD2 (5 bases). Looked up from germline, CDR1 is SGHTA and CDR2 is FQGNSA. Trimming left V 7 bases short and J 3 bases short, with 22 bases between. This CDR3 comprises 17 residues. CDR3 DNA: TGTGCCAGCAAACCCCCCGGGCTCGCGAGGGTCTACAATGAGCAGTTCTTC. Translation gives CASKPPGLARVYNEQFF.

CDR3 region: CASSYAGVRGVSGYTF. Written as DNA, the CDR3 is TGTGCCAGCAGTTACGCAGGGGTCCGGGGGGTTAGTGGCTACACCTTC. The rearrangement joins TRBV6-6 to TRBJ1-2; perhaps TRBD1 as D (6 bases). The CDR3 spans 16 residues. V was clipped by 2 bases and J by 7 bases, with 20 bases between them. CDR1 and CDR2 from the germline V gene are MNHNY and SVGAGI (reference sequence).

The chain carries TRBV18 and TRBJ1-4; D call uncertain. The CDR3 sequence is 16 residues long. CDR1 and CDR2 from the germline V gene are KGHSH and LQKENI. V was cut by 2 bases and J by 3 bases, with 13 bases left in between. The CDR3 region is CASSPVRRTANEKLFF. Written as DNA, the CDR3 is TGTGCCAGCTCACCAGTTCGGAGAACGGCTAATGAAAAACTGTTTTTT.

The rearrangement joins TRBV10-1 to TRBJ2-3; D perhaps matches TRBD1 (6 bases). This CDR3 spans 16 amino acids. Trimming stripped 5 bases from V and 0 bases from J, with 15 bases between. The germline CDR1 and CDR2 sequences are WNHNN and SYGVQD (reference sequence). The CDR3 coding sequence is TGCGCCAGCAGTCCACCTGGGACACCTAGCACAGATACGCAGTATTTT. This codes for CASSPPGTPSTDTQYF.

This chain connects TRBV9 to TRBJ1-5; TRBD1 matches 9 bases. V lost 4 bases and J lost 11; bases outside the gene matches: 10. The length of the CDR3 is 14 residues. CDR1 and CDR2 from the germline V gene are SGDLS and YYNGEE. Written as DNA, the CDR3 is TGTGCCAGCAGCCAAACAGGGGGCCCAGGGACCCAGCATTTT. Residues: CASSQTGGPGTQHF.

This clone has only one observation. V gene TRBV3-1 (or the pseudogene TRBV3-2) combines with J gene TRBJ2-1, with TRBD2 matching 12 bases. V gave up 4 bases and J gave up 8 bases; unmatched junction bases: 12. The CDR3 totals 17 residues. CDR1 is LGHDT, CDR2 YNNKEL, per germline (reference sequence). The CDR3 DNA is TGTGCCAGCAGCCCCAAACCCGGGACTAGCGGGTTAGATGAGCAGTTCTTC. It is translated as CASSPKPGTSGLDEQFF.